A selection of T cell receptor beta chains follows, all from one sample in a study of CD8 T cells in Susac syndrome. Each CDR3 protein gets one entry after TCRdb re-called the immunoSEQ multiplex PCR reads with MiXCR. The sample has 150,000 to 200,000 distinct CDR3 sequences; approximately 95% are singletons. The sequenced material came from CD4+ T cells from PBMCs. Receptors were obtained from a human donor with multiple sclerosis. Both conserved end residues are part of each CDR3. Each record gives: D gene, clone size, V gene, J gene, CDR3 DNA, CDR3 protein. A D gene is named only where the DNA matches it firmly. The size entry is marked missing in some rows and otherwise reads once, few, many or a size class.

>-|-|TRBV29-1|TRBJ2-3
TGCAGCGCCCGAAAAACAGGGTCCGATACGCAGTATTTT
CSARKTGSDTQYF
>-|-|TRBV6-1|TRBJ2-7
TGTGCCACAGCGATGGGTGGGGTACCCTCCGAGCAGTACTTC
CATAMGGVPSEQYF
>-|-|TRBV7-9|TRBJ1-4
TGTGCCAGCAGCTCCCTTTTGGACAGTAATGAAAAACTGTTTTTT
CASSSLLDSNEKLFF
>-|-|TRBV7-6|TRBJ2-1
TGTGCCAGCAGCTTTAGGGGGAGTCGGGAGCAGTTCTTC
CASSFRGSREQFF
>TRBD1|-|TRBV3-1|TRBJ1-1
TGTGCCAGCAGCCAAATACAGGGGCTGAACACTGAAGCTTTCTTT
CASSQIQGLNTEAFF
>TRBD2|-|TRBV20-1|TRBJ2-1
TGCAGTGCTAGAGATCGGGTTAGCGGGGCCTACAATGAGCAGTTCTTC
CSARDRVSGAYNEQFF
>-|-|TRBV15|TRBJ1-5
TGTGCCACCAGCAGGCCTGGGTATCAGCCCCAGCATTTT
CATSRPGYQPQHF
>-|-|TRBV29-1|TRBJ1-1
TGCAGCGTTGGAGACAGGTCAATTATTGAAGCTTTCTTT
CSVGDRSIIEAFF
>-|-|TRBV30|TRBJ1-2
TGTGCCTGGAGGGCCACTAACTATGGCTACACCTTC
CAWRATNYGYTF
>TRBD2|-|TRBV30|TRBJ2-7
TGTGCCTGGAGTACCGGGACTAGCGGGTTCTCCGAGCAGTACTTC
CAWSTGTSGFSEQYF
>-|-|TRBV27|TRBJ1-2
TGTGCCAGCAGTCTAAAATGGGGGGCGGCTAACTATGGCTACACCTTC
CASSLKWGAANYGYTF
>TRBD2|few|TRBV18|TRBJ2-1
TGTGCCAGCTCAGAGAGGACTAGCGGGGGGGCCGGTGAGCAGTTCTTC
CASSERTSGGAGEQFF
>-|-|TRBV2|TRBJ1-5
TGTGCCAGCAGTGGGACAGAGGATCAGCCCCAGCATTTT
CASSGTEDQPQHF
>TRBD1|-|TRBV3-1|TRBJ2-1
TGTGCCAGCAGCCCAGGGGGCCTTATAACCTACAATGAGCAGTTCTTC
CASSPGGLITYNEQFF
>-|-|TRBV12-3/TRBV12-4|TRBJ1-4
TGTGCCAGCAGTTTTGGTTCTTGGTTCGAAAACGGGGAAAAACTGTTTTTT
CASSFGSWFENGEKLFF
>-|-|TRBV13|TRBJ1-2
TGTGCCAGCAGCCAACGGAGGACGAACTATGGCTACACCTTC
CASSQRRTNYGYTF
>-|-|TRBV19|TRBJ1-6
TGTGCCAGTAGTATGCGTTTTACAGGCTCTCGACCGTCACCCCTCCACTTT
CASSMRFTGSRPSPLHF
>TRBD1|-|TRBV20-1|TRBJ1-2
TGCAGCATGACAGGGAGAACTTATGGCTACACCTTC
CSMTGRTYGYTF
>-|-|TRBV30|TRBJ2-6
TGTGCCTGGAGTGGGATCTCTGGGGCCAACGTCCTGACTTTC
CAWSGISGANVLTF
>-|-|TRBV5-6|TRBJ2-7
TGTGCCAGCAGCCCGGCTTTCGCCTACTACGAGCAGTACTTC
CASSPAFAYYEQYF
>-|-|TRBV15|TRBJ1-1
TGTGCCACCAGCAGAGAGGCTGGAGTTAGTGAAGCTTTCTTT
CATSREAGVSEAFF
>-|-|TRBV6-5|TRBJ1-1
TGTGCCAGCAGTTACTATTCCCCCCTGTCAGGGTACAACACTGAAGCTTTCTTT
CASSYYSPLSGYNTEAFF
>-|once|TRBV28|TRBJ2-5
TGTGCCAGCAGTTTTGTGGGGGGGCGGCAAGAGACCCAGTACTTC
CASSFVGGRQETQYF
>TRBD2|-|TRBV5-6|TRBJ2-5
TGTGCCAGCAGCTTCGGACTAGCCAACCAAGAGACCCAGTACTTC
CASSFGLANQETQYF
>-|-|TRBV5-1|TRBJ1-1
TGCGCCAGCAGCTTAATACCTAACACTGAAGCTTTCTTT
CASSLIPNTEAFF
>TRBD2|-|TRBV20-1|TRBJ2-1
TGCAGTGCTAGGGGACCCGGGACTAGCGGAAACAGGTCCCCCTACAATGAGCAGTTCTTC
CSARGPGTSGNRSPYNEQFF
>-|-|TRBV7-9|TRBJ2-3
TGTGCCAGCAGCTTAAAGTGGCCCCGAGATACGCAGTATTTT
CASSLKWPRDTQYF
>-|-|TRBV15|TRBJ2-7
TGTGCCACCAGCGGAGCCCTGGGACGGTCTTACTACGAGCAGTACTTC
CATSGALGRSYYEQYF
>TRBD1|-|TRBV12-3/TRBV12-4|TRBJ2-7
TGTGCCAGCAGTAAGACAGGGGACTTCTACGAGCAGTACTTC
CASSKTGDFYEQYF
>TRBD1|-|TRBV27|TRBJ1-5
TGTGCCAGCAGTCCAGACAGGGCACGACAGCCCCAGCATTTT
CASSPDRARQPQHF
>-|-|TRBV30|TRBJ2-7
TGTGCCTATCGGCAAACCTACGAGCAGTACTTC
CAYRQTYEQYF
>-|-|TRBV30|TRBJ2-7
TGTGCCTGGAGTACTGGACCATCCTACGAGCAGTACTTC
CAWSTGPSYEQYF
>-|once|TRBV5-1|TRBJ1-6
TGCGCCAGCAGCTTGGGTCCCACCTTCAGTTCACCCCTCCACTTT
CASSLGPTFSSPLHF
>-|-|TRBV30|TRBJ1-3
TGTGCCTGGAGAGCCCCGGGTCCGACGGCCATATATTTT
CAWRAPGPTAIYF
>-|-|TRBV9|TRBJ2-1
TGTGCCAGCAGCCACTGGGGGGCTTCGAGCTCCTACAATGAGCAGTTCTTC
CASSHWGASSSYNEQFF
>-|-|TRBV29-1|TRBJ2-5
TGCAGCAGCGTCGGGTGGACAGAAGAGACCCAGTACTTC
CSSVGWTEETQYF
>-|once|TRBV11-2|TRBJ2-1
TGTGCCAGCAGCTTAGAGGCGGCGGCAGGTTGGTACAATGAGCAGTTCTTC
CASSLEAAAGWYNEQFF
>TRBD2|-|TRBV30|TRBJ2-3
TGTGCCTGGTCAAAGGCACTAGCGACGCAGTATTTT
CAWSKALATQYF
>-|-|TRBV7-2|TRBJ2-5
TGTGCCAGCAGGATACAAGAGACCCAGTACTTC
CASRIQETQYF
>-|-|TRBV20-1|TRBJ1-1
TGCAGTGCTAGTCGGGTTTTAATGAACACTGAAGCTTTCTTT
CSASRVLMNTEAFF
>-|-|TRBV3-1|TRBJ1-6
TGTGCCAGCAGCCAAGATATGCTGGGGTCACCCCTCCACTTT
CASSQDMLGSPLHF
>-|-|TRBV6-6|TRBJ1-2
TGTGCCAGCAGCCTTGGGGCACAAAGACTCTATGGCTACACCTTC
CASSLGAQRLYGYTF
>TRBD1|once|TRBV7-2|TRBJ2-7
TGTGCCAGCAGCTTAGGCGGGACAGGGGTCCACGAGCAGTACTTC
CASSLGGTGVHEQYF
>-|-|TRBV9|TRBJ2-3
TGTGCCAGCAGCGTAGGAACTCTCCCCACAGATACGCAGTATTTT
CASSVGTLPTDTQYF
>TRBD1|-|TRBV7-2|TRBJ1-2
TGTGCCAGCAGCTTCGACAGGGGGATCGATGGCTACACCTTC
CASSFDRGIDGYTF
>-|-|TRBV6-2/TRBV6-3|TRBJ2-5
TGTGCCAGCAGCTTTGAGCGGAAGGGAGAGACCCAGTACTTC
CASSFERKGETQYF
>TRBD1|-|TRBV28|TRBJ2-4
TGTGCCAGCAGTTCCTCCGGGACAGGGGCCTTTCTTTGGGCCAAAAACATTCAGTACTTC
CASSSSGTGAFLWAKNIQYF
>-|few|TRBV3-1|TRBJ2-1
TGTGCCAGCAGCCAAGGAGCGTGGGGTGAGCAGTTCTTC
CASSQGAWGEQFF
>TRBD1|-|TRBV5-1|TRBJ1-1
TGCGCCAGCAGCTTCTGGGACAGGGGGACCATCGGTAAACGGGGCGCTGAAGCTTTCTTT
CASSFWDRGTIGKRGAEAFF
>-|-|TRBV15|TRBJ2-5
TGTGCCACCAGCAGAGATAGTGTGAGTGGCAGATACCAAGAGACCCAGTACTTC
CATSRDSVSGRYQETQYF
>TRBD1|-|TRBV19|TRBJ2-7
TGTGCCAGTAACGGTTGGAGTAGGGACAGGCATACCTACGAGCAGTACTTC
CASNGWSRDRHTYEQYF
>TRBD1|-|TRBV27|TRBJ1-1
TGTGCCAGCAGTCCGACAGGGGGTTGGACTGAAGCTTTCTTT
CASSPTGGWTEAFF
>-|-|TRBV5-1|TRBJ2-2
TGCGCCAGCAGCTTGTTGGGCGGGGAGCTGTTTTTT
CASSLLGGELFF
>TRBD2|-|TRBV20-1|TRBJ2-1
TGCAGTGCCTGGACTAGCGGGGGGCCCTCCCCACAGTTCTTC
CSAWTSGGPSPQFF
>-|-|TRBV6-1|TRBJ2-4
TGTGCCAGCAGTCCCTCTACGAGGGGAGCCAAAAACATTCAGTACTTC
CASSPSTRGAKNIQYF
>-|-|TRBV9|TRBJ1-1
TGTGCCAGCAGCGTAGTGGCAGGGAACACTGAAGCTTTCTTT
CASSVVAGNTEAFF
>-|-|TRBV3-1|TRBJ2-7
TGTGCCAGCAGCCAAGATTGGACGGGCCCCGAGACGTACTTC
CASSQDWTGPETYF
>-|-|TRBV6-2/TRBV6-3|TRBJ2-3
TGTGCCAGCAGTTACGCCAGGCTCACAGATACGCAGTATTTT
CASSYARLTDTQYF
>TRBD1|-|TRBV4-2|TRBJ1-2
TGTGCCAGCAGCCAAGCGGGACAGCCTCACTATGGCTACACCTTC
CASSQAGQPHYGYTF